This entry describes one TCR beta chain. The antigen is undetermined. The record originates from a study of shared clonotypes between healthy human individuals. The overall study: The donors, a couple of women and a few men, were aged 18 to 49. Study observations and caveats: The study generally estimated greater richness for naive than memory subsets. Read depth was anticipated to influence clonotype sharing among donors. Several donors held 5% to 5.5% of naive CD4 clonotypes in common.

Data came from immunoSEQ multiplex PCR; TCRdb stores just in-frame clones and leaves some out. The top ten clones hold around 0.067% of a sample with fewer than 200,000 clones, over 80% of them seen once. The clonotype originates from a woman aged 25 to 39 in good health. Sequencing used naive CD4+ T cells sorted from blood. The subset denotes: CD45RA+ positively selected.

The CDR3 loop is CASSNPGQGDYEQYF. In DNA, the CDR3 is TGTGCCAGTAGCAACCCGGGACAGGGGGACTACGAGCAGTACTTC. The rearrangement links TRBV19 to TRBJ2-7; 11 bases map to TRBD1. The CDR3 spans 15 residues. The ends lost 6 bases at V and 3 bases at J; junction bases unmatched: 7. The germline V gene encodes CDR1 LNHDA and CDR2 SQIVND (reference sequence).